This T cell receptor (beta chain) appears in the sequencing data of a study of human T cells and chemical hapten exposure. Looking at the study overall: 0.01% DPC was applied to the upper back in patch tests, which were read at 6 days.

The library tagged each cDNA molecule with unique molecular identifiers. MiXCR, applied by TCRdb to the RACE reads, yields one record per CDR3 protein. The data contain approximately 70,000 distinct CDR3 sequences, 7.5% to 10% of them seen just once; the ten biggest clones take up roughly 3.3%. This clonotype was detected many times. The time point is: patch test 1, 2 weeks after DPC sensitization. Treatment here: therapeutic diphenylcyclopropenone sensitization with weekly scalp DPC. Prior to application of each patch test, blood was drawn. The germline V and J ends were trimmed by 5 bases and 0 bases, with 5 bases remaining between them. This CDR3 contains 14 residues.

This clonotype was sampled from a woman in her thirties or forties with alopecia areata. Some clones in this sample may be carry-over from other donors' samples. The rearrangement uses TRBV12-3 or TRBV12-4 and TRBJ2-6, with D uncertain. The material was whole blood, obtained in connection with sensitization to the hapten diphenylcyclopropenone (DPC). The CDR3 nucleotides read TGTGCCAGCAGTGACCGCTCTGGGGCCAACGTCCTGACTTTC. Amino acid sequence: CASSDRSGANVLTF.